This T cell receptor beta chain is drawn from a study of T cells in Graves' hyperthyroidism and ophthalmopathy. Notes on the study in general: Ophthalmopathy stood apart from stable hyperthyroidism in a 13 V-J model. Blood also contained most expanded thyroid clonotypes above 0.001.

PBMCs were obtained from approximately 10 ml fresh peripheral blood. V lost 5 bases, J lost 5 bases, and 15 bases lay in between. This CDR3 has 14 residues. CDR1 and CDR2 from the germline V gene are MNHEY and SMNVEV (reference sequence). What was amplified from RNA transcripts were TCR beta CDR3 regions. During a first-round RT-PCR of the TCR CDR3, the HTBI primer set was used. Each CDR3 protein gets one entry after TCRdb re-called the multiplex PCR reads with MiXCR. The repertoire holds roughly 500,000 distinct CDR3 sequences, with approximately 24% as singletons. This clonotype was found many times. Its specificity is not known.

The chain has TRBV27 and TRBJ1-1; maybe TRBD1 (5 bases). The sequencing input was blood. The source is a woman younger than 45 with Graves' ophthalmopathy. Here the CDR3 reads CASSQWLAGTEAFF. In nucleotides, the CDR3 is TGTGCCAGCAGTCAGTGGTTGGCAGGGACTGAAGCTTTCTTT.